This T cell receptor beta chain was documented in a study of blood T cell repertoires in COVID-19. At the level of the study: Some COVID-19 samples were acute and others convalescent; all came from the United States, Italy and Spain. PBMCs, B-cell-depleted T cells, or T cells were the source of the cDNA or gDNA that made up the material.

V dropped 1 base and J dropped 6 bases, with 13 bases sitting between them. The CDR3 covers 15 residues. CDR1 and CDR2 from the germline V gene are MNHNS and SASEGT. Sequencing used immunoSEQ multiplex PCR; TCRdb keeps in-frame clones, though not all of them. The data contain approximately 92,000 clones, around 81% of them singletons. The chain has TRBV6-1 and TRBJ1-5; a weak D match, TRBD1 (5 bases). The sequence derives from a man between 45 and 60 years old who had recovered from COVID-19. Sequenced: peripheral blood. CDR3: CASSEGRGPSQPQHF. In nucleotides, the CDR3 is TGTGCCAGCAGTGAAGGTAGGGGCCCTAGTCAGCCCCAGCATTTT.